This T cell receptor (beta chain) was documented in a study of vaccination and CD4 T cells after COVID-19. The Oncomine TCR Beta short-read assay sequenced DNA from cultured CD4+ T cells. TCRdb processed the PCR reads anew with MiXCR; each CDR3 protein has one entry. The sample holds about 16,000 distinct CDR3 sequences, 45% to 65% seen once. Study-level points and caveats: There was no significant change from around 19 to 38 median reactive clonotypes.

Treatment meaning: approximately nine-day PBMC culture with coronavirus spike peptide pools or control peptides (ViraFEST assay). The CDR3 spans 16 residues. Trimming took 2 bases from V and 6 from J; bases not matched to a gene: 13. Germline loops: CDR1 MNHEY, CDR2 SMNVEV (reference sequence). This clonotype was counted between two and nine times. Its matching antigen is unknown. The TCR sequence derives from a human donor with COVID-19. The sample consisted of cultured CD4+ T cells from blood, taken after SARS-CoV-2 vaccination. J is TRBJ2-7 and V is TRBV27; TRBD1 matches at 7 bases. The CDR3: CASSLAGDRDLPEQYF. CDR3 bases: TGTGCCAGCAGTTTAGCCGGCGACAGGGACCTCCCCGAGCAGTACTTC.